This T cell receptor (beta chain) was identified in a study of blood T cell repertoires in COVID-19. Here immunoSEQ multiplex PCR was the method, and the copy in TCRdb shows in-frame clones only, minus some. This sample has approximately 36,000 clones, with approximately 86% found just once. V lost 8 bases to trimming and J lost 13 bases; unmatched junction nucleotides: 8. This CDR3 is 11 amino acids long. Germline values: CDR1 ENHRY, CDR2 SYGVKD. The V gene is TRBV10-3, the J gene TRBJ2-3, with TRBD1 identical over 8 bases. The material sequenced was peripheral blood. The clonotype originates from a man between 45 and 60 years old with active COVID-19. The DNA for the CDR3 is TGTGCCATCGGGACAGGCCGTTTCGAGTATTTT. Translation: CAIGTGRFEYF.